The 26 T cell receptor beta chains in this list originate from one sample, sequenced in a study of cytomegalovirus exposure and HLA in healthy donors. Primers included in the PCR were 60 Vbeta and 13 Jbeta primers. Generated by immunoSEQ multiplex PCR, the TCRdb table keeps only in-frame clones and is missing some. The sample yields over 70,000 clones, 78% seen once. Sequencing was done on a sample of PBMCs. The origin of the receptors is a male donor in good health and CMV-seropositive.

This clone was observed a single time. This chain links TRBV2 with TRBJ1-2; D might be TRBD1 (5 bases). The germline V and J ends were trimmed by 6 bases and 4 bases, with 18 bases remaining between them. The germline V gene has CDR1 SNHLY and CDR2 FYNNEI. This CDR3 contains 15 residues. This chain's CDR3 is CASSGGKASRYGYTF. The CDR3 DNA reads as TGTGCCAGCAGCGGGGGGAAGGCTTCTCGCTATGGCTACACCTTC.

This chain uses TRBV27 with TRBJ2-3; 10 bases match TRBD2. The CDR3 is made up of 17 amino acids. Germline V lookup: CDR1 MNHEY, CDR2 SMNVEV (reference sequence). Losses at the gene ends were 5 bases for V and 2 bases for J; bases not matched to a gene: 10. The CDR3 nucleotides read TGTGCCAGCAGTCCTCAAGGACTAGCGGCCGACACAGATACGCAGTATTTT. Amino acids: CASSPQGLAADTDTQYF.

In DNA, the CDR3 is TGCGCCAGCAGCTTGGATTCGGAGACCCAGTACTTC. Residues: CASSLDSETQYF. The J gene is TRBJ2-5, the V gene TRBV5-1; unclear D gene. The CDR3 runs 12 residues. Trimming took 0 bases from V and 5 from J, leaving 5 bases between them. Germline V gives CDR1 SGHRS, CDR2 YFSETQ.

This chain joins TRBV27 and TRBJ2-5, with TRBD2 identical over 10 bases. The CDR3 sequence is 17 residues long. Looked up from germline, CDR1 is MNHEY and CDR2 is SMNVEV (reference sequence). The V and J ends lost 4 bases and 4 bases, in that order; junction bases with no gene match: 12. The CDR3 DNA follows: TGTGCCAGCAGTTCCCACCCCCTAGCGGGAGCGGGAGAGACCCAGTACTTC. It encodes CASSSHPLAGAGETQYF.

This clone has a handful of counts. V gene TRBV5-6 combines with J gene TRBJ1-1, with D unresolved. Trimming shortened V by 4 bases and J by 3 bases, and 16 bases separated the two germline ends. The CDR3 covers 15 residues. CDR1 is SGHDT, CDR2 YYEEEE, per germline. CDR3 DNA: TGTGCCAGCAGCCCTGTGCATTTTCGGGACACTGAAGCTTTCTTT. It is translated as CASSPVHFRDTEAFF. Based on the CDR3 plus reference TRBV5-6 and TRBJ1-1, the full variable domain is DAGVTQSPTHLIKTRGQQVTLRCSPKSGHDTVSWYQQALGQGPQFIFQYYEEEERQRGNFPDRFSGHQFPNYSSELNVNALLLGDSALYLCASSPVHFRDTEAFFGQGTRLTVV.

This chain uses TRBV27 with TRBJ1-1; a weak D match, TRBD1 (6 bases). This CDR3 region has 15 residues. Between the trimmed V and J ends, which lost 2 bases and 4 bases, there was a span of 14 bases. Germline V lookup: CDR1 MNHEY, CDR2 SMNVEV (reference sequence). In nucleotides, the CDR3 is TGTGCCAGCAGTTTAGGCAGGGGACGGGGCACTGAAGCTTTCTTT. It is translated as CASSLGRGRGTEAFF.

The gene calls are TRBV7-2 and TRBJ2-4; 9 positions match TRBD2. This CDR3 comprises 17 residues. CDR1 is SGHTA and CDR2 is FQGNSA in the germline V gene. The V and J ends lost 5 bases and 7 bases, in that order; junction bases with no gene match: 15. Here the CDR3 reads CASSESPSLAGKNIQYF. The CDR3 DNA sequence: TGTGCCAGCAGCGAATCGCCGAGCCTAGCGGGAAAGAACATTCAGTACTTC. Full variable domain (outside the CDR3, taken from reference TRBV7-2 and TRBJ2-4): GAGVSQSPSNKVTEKGKDVELRCDPISGHTALYWYRQSLGQGLEFLIYFQGNSAPDKSGLPSDRFSAERTGGSVSTLTIQRTQQEDSAVYLCASSESPSLAGKNIQYFGAGTRLSVL.

The rearrangement joins TRBV12-5 to TRBJ2-6, with a weak D call TRBD2 (6 bases). Germline CDR1 is LGHNT and CDR2 is FRNRAP. Trimming took off 0 bases at V and 0 bases at J, with 12 bases between the two ends. The CDR3 runs to 18 residues. The CDR3 reads CASGLVLGGISGANVLTF. In DNA form, the CDR3 reads TGTGCTAGTGGTTTGGTACTGGGGGGTATCTCTGGGGCCAACGTCCTGACTTTC.

The chain is built from TRBV9 and TRBJ2-5, with unresolved D. Between the trimmed V and J ends, which lost 0 bases and 8 bases, there was a span of 11 bases. Germline V gene sequence: CDR1 SGDLS, CDR2 YYNGEE. This CDR3 spans 13 amino acids. The CDR3 DNA is TGTGCCAGCAGCGTAGGTAGAGGAGAAACCCAGTACTTC. It specifies CASSVGRGETQYF. The complete variable domain, with remaining parts taken from reference TRBV9 and TRBJ2-5, reads DSGVTQTPKHLITATGQRVTLRCSPRSGDLSVYWYQQSLDQGLQFLIQYYNGEERAKGNILERFSAQQFPDLHSELNLSSLELGDSALYFCASSVGRGETQYFGPGTRLLVL.

The rearrangement uses TRBV29-1 and TRBJ1-2; tentative D call: TRBD1 (5 bases). V was trimmed by 3 bases and J by 1 base, leaving 6 bases between them. CDR1 and CDR2 (germline): SQVTM, ANQGSEA. The length of the CDR3 is 12 residues. CDR3 region: CSVDRVNYGYTF. Written as DNA, the CDR3 is TGCAGCGTTGACAGGGTTAACTATGGCTACACCTTC.

In DNA form, the CDR3 reads TGCGCCAGCAGCCCCATCAGGGGTTCCTACGAGCAGTACTTC. Its protein product is CASSPIRGSYEQYF. V is TRBV5-1 and J is TRBJ2-7; maybe TRBD1 (6 bases). CDR1 is SGHRS and CDR2 is YFSETQ in the germline V gene. The CDR3 extends over 14 amino acids. V shed 4 bases and J shed 1 base, with 12 bases lying between them.

V usage is TRBV28 and J usage is TRBJ2-7; no firm D call. V was shortened by 5 bases and J by 6 bases, with 8 bases between the two germline ends. Germline CDR1 is MDHEN and CDR2 is SYDVKM. The CDR3 spans 11 residues. The CDR3 region is CASSPPGEQYF. CDR3 bases: TGTGCCAGCAGTCCCCCGGGCGAGCAGTACTTC.

This clone was seen a few times. The V gene is TRBV2, the J gene TRBJ2-3, with D possibly TRBD2 on 6 matching bases. Germline V gene sequence: CDR1 SNHLY, CDR2 FYNNEI. The CDR3 has 15 amino acids. Trimming took 6 bases from V and 1 from J, leaving 14 bases between them. CDR3 coding DNA: TGTGCCAGCAGGCCGGGGGTCCAGGGCACAGATACGCAGTATTTT. Translating gives CASRPGVQGTDTQYF. The variable domain in full, completed from reference TRBV2 and TRBJ2-3, reads EPEVTQTPSHQVTQMGQEVILRCVPISNHLYFYWYRQILGQKVEFLVSFYNNEISEKSEIFDDQFSVERPDGSNFTLKIRSTKLEDSAMYFCASRPGVQGTDTQYFGPGTRLTVL.

This chain uses TRBV6-6 with TRBJ1-1; the D is unclear. The CDR3 contains 15 residues. The V and J ends lost 6 bases and 0 bases respectively, with 14 bases between them. The germline V gene has CDR1 MNHNY and CDR2 SVGAGI (reference sequence). For the CDR3, the DNA is TGTGCCAGCAGCTCCCCGGGGAGGGTGAACACTGAAGCTTTCTTT. It encodes CASSSPGRVNTEAFF.

The chain links TRBV7-9 to TRBJ1-6; D unclear. Germline V gene lookup returns CDR1 SEHNR and CDR2 FQNEAQ (reference sequence). There are 13 residues in the CDR3. Trimming left V 7 bases short and J 7 bases short, with 11 bases between. CDR3 amino acids: CASNRGINSPLHF. The DNA for the CDR3 is TGTGCCAGCAACCGGGGTATCAATTCACCCCTCCACTTT.

This chain joins TRBV19 and TRBJ2-7; TRBD2 aligns across 9 bases. This CDR3 has 14 amino acids. Trimming at V came to 4 bases and at J to 2 bases, leaving 3 bases not matched to a gene. Germline V CDR1 and CDR2: LNHDA, SQIVND (reference sequence). The CDR3 reads CASSRAGGTYEQYF. As DNA, the CDR3 is TGTGCCAGTAGTAGAGCGGGAGGAACCTACGAGCAGTACTTC.

CDR3 nucleotides: TGCGCCAGCAGCTTGGTGGGCAGGGAAGGATCGGAGACCCAGTACTTC. As protein: CASSLVGREGSETQYF. The chain joins TRBV5-1 to TRBJ2-5, with a possible D match to TRBD1 (5 bases). In germline, CDR1 is SGHRS, CDR2 YFSETQ. CDR3 length equals 16 residues. With 0 bases removed from V and 5 bases from J, the gap between germline ends came to 17 bases.

The chain is built from TRBV2 and TRBJ2-5; D ambiguous. Germline V gene lookup returns CDR1 SNHLY and CDR2 FYNNEI. CDR3 length: 15 amino acids. V lost 7 bases, J lost 2 bases, and 17 bases lay in between. The CDR3 sequence: CASIARPLRQETQYF. In DNA, the CDR3 is TGTGCCAGCATTGCTCGTCCACTGAGGCAAGAGACCCAGTACTTC.

The chain uses TRBV5-4 and TRBJ1-1, with D uncertain. CDR3 size: 13 residues. The V and J ends lost 6 bases and 4 bases respectively, with 13 bases between them. Germline CDR1 SGHNT, CDR2 YYREEE (reference sequence). DNA for the CDR3: TGTGCCAGCACCGACGGGGAAGGCACTGAAGCTTTCTTT. It translates to CASTDGEGTEAFF. The variable domain in full, with the rest retrieved from reference TRBV5-4 and TRBJ1-1, is ETGVTQSPTHLIKTRGQQVTLRCSSQSGHNTVSWYQQALGQGPQFIFQYYREEENGRGNFPPRFSGLQFPNYSSELNVNALELDDSALYLCASTDGEGTEAFFGQGTRLTVV.

This chain joins TRBV19 and TRBJ2-7, with 9 bases matching TRBD2. CDR1 LNHDA and CDR2 SQIVND come from the germline V gene (reference sequence). The trim removed 6 bases at V and 7 bases at J, leaving 13 bases unmatched. The CDR3 totals 15 residues. CDR3 region: CASSQASGIEREQYF. CDR3 DNA sequence: TGTGCCAGTAGCCAGGCTAGCGGGATTGAGAGGGAGCAGTACTTC.

About this clone itself: Different DNA sequences within this sample yield the same CDR3. The chain couples TRBV20-1 to TRBJ2-7, with D uncertain. Germline CDR1 DFQATT, CDR2 SNEGSKA (reference sequence). V was pared by 1 base and J by 4 bases, with 5 bases between. The CDR3 is 11 residues long. The DNA of the CDR3 is TGCAGTGCTAGAGCCACTTACGAGCAGTACTTC. Translated: CSARATYEQYF.

The V call is TRBV28, the J call TRBJ2-7; the match to TRBD2 covers 8 bases. The germline V gene encodes CDR1 MDHEN and CDR2 SYDVKM. With 8 bases clipped from V and 6 bases from J, the junction kept 15 bases outside the gene matches. The CDR3 length is 15 residues. The CDR3, as DNA: TGTGCCAGCGGGGGCTGGGCGGGAGGATTGTCCGAGCAGTACTTC. Translating gives CASGGWAGGLSEQYF. The entire variable domain, with the rest obtained from reference TRBV28 and TRBJ2-7, is as follows: DVKVTQSSRYLVKRTGEKVFLECVQDMDHENMFWYRQDPGLGLRLIYFSYDVKMKEKGDIPEGYSVSREKKERFSLILESASTNQTSMYLCASGGWAGGLSEQYFGPGTRLTVT.

V gene TRBV7-2 combines with J gene TRBJ1-1; D unclear. The germline V and J ends were trimmed by 1 base and 8 bases, with 11 bases remaining between them. The CDR3 runs to 13 residues. Germline CDR1 SGHTA, CDR2 FQGNSA. This CDR3 is CASSLGRSGEAFF. The CDR3 DNA reads as TGTGCCAGCAGCTTAGGACGGTCCGGGGAAGCTTTCTTT. The entire variable domain, with the rest obtained from reference TRBV7-2 and TRBJ1-1, is as follows: GAGVSQSPSNKVTEKGKDVELRCDPISGHTALYWYRQSLGQGLEFLIYFQGNSAPDKSGLPSDRFSAERTGGSVSTLTIQRTQQEDSAVYLCASSLGRSGEAFFGQGTRLTVV.

The chain recombines TRBV4-1 with TRBJ1-1, with a weak D call TRBD1 (5 bases). Looked up from germline, CDR1 is MGHRA and CDR2 is YSYEKL. This CDR3 contains 14 residues. Trimming cost V 4 bases and J 0 bases, with 9 bases left between them. The chain's CDR3 is CASSPTTVNTEAFF. The CDR3 coding sequence is TGCGCCAGCAGCCCCACGACAGTGAACACTGAAGCTTTCTTT.

This chain links TRBV19 with TRBJ2-5, with D perhaps matching TRBD2 (5 bases). Germline V gene lookup returns CDR1 LNHDA and CDR2 SQIVND (reference sequence). The CDR3 contains 13 residues. The germline V and J ends were trimmed by 5 bases and 4 bases, with 11 bases remaining between them. This chain's CDR3 is CASSRRSLETQYF. The DNA of the CDR3 is TGTGCCAGTAGTCGGAGGAGTCTAGAGACCCAGTACTTC.

The chain is built from TRBV19 and TRBJ1-1; 7 nucleotides line up with TRBD1. The V gene end was trimmed by 3 bases and the J gene end by 7 bases; junction bases not matched to a gene: 11. The CDR3 sequence is 15 residues long. The germline V gene encodes CDR1 LNHDA and CDR2 SQIVND (reference sequence). CDR3 in amino acids: CASSMWRQGIGEAFF. Here the CDR3 DNA reads TGTGCCAGTAGTATGTGGCGACAGGGAATAGGTGAAGCTTTCTTT. Filled out from reference TRBV19 and TRBJ1-1, the complete variable domain reads DGGITQSPKYLFRKEGQNVTLSCEQNLNHDAMYWYRQDPGQGLRLIYYSQIVNDFQKGDIAEGYSVSREKKESFPLTVTSAQKNPTAFYLCASSMWRQGIGEAFFGQGTRLTVV.